Below, one T cell receptor beta chain is given with its context. This clone has only one observation. Its antigen target is currently unknown. No quality values exist for individual bases; no much larger clone is one base distant. Here V drops 0 bases and J drops 4 bases, and the junction holds 3 bases not matched to any gene. The germline V gene sets CDR1 to SGHAT and CDR2 to FQNNGV. From the cysteine up to the phenylalanine, the CDR3 has a length of 15 residues. The read is trimmed to its CDR3 DNA, 45 bases read in frame from base 1. Receptor libraries were prepared by the immunoSEQ multiplex PCR assay. In most patients, genomic DNA was isolated using the Qiagen DNeasy Blood and Tissue Kit and sent frozen to Adaptive Biotechnologies for TCR sequencing. Adaptive Biotechnologies carried out high-throughput TCR-beta CDR3 sequencing of genomic DNA for most patients. For the original study's pipeline: TCR sequencing data were retrieved from Adaptive's ImmunoSEQ software for some 17 patients, whereas a few other patients were processed with MiXCR and VDJtools. To correct CD4 versus CD8 sorting errors, sequences present in both subsets at a frequency ratio below 5:1 were removed. CDR3 nucleotide sequences shared by donor and recipient were removed because the origin of these sequences could not be assigned. At least 2-fold expansion over unstimulated cells and a minimum CFSE-low frequency of 0.002% (template counts) or 0.001% (read counts) were required for clones to be classified as alloreactive. Clones detected in sequenced pre-transplant spleen, lymph node, or MLR CFSE-low populations of the donor or recipient were defined as mappable. The cumulative frequency of alloreactive clones was calculated as a percentage of all sequences, weighted by copy number. What TCRdb holds here is the immuneACCESS table cut down to in-frame rearrangements. Part of the clones is not present; checked against another copy, under half of the missing clones reflect an unresolved V gene, and the others are unexplained. V and J calls and clone size are as listed in that table; D and trimming were resolved from the DNA. The sample profile shows some 100,000 clones; just under 95% of them were found once. The top ten hold less than 1.5% of the sample.

The time point label for this specimen denotes: cells obtained before transplantation from donor or recipient. CD3+CD4+ and CD3+CD8+ populations were FACS-sorted from unstimulated pre-transplant donor and recipient cells taken from spleen or lymph nodes. These data belong to a study of graft-versus-host responses after intestinal transplantation (dated by TCRdb to the early 2020s). Regarding the research as a whole: The transplants that recipients received were multivisceral, liver-intestinal, or isolated intestinal. A peak of at least 4% donor T cells among recipient peripheral blood mononuclear cells was the definition used for donor T cell macrochimerism. Graft-versus-host and host-versus-graft alloreactive T cell clones were tracked in the graft, circulation and bone marrow after intestinal transplantation using bulk TCR-beta CDR3 sequencing. Alloreactive clones were identified by sequencing pre-transplant mixed lymphocyte reaction products and comparing them with unstimulated pre-transplant donor and recipient T cells. Rather than being sequenced by the commercial service, samples from three later patients were sequenced in-house on an Illumina MiSeq and processed with MiXCR. Of the approximately 25 intestinal transplant recipients enrolled in the cohort, one of whom was a retransplant, a few patients without pretransplant specimens were excluded. All recipients received anti-thymocyte globulin induction followed by maintenance tacrolimus and steroids for about three years.

What the work shows at the level of the full study, not this receptor alone: Early after transplant, declines in HvG clones were associated with peak levels of circulating GvH clones. High GvH to HvG T cell clonal ratios were observed in the allografts of patients with donor T cell macrochimerism. GvH clones turned up in recipient bone marrow, with some appearing earlier in ileal mucosa or blood, a pattern consistent with an intestinal mucosal origin. Conclusions were limited by the relatively low number and heterogeneity of intestinal transplant patients.

The rearrangement combines TRBV11-2 with TRBJ1-1; 9 of the junction bases match TRBD1. The sequence was obtained from a human donor who was the organ donor for an intestinal transplant. Sequenced here: unstimulated CD8+ T cells sorted from spleen or lymph node cells, sampled before transplant. The DNA sequence reads TGTGCCAGCAGCTTAGACGGACAGGGGATCACTGAAGCTTTCTTT. Translated, this gives CASSLDGQGITEAFF. Reference TRBV11-2 and TRBJ1-1 proteins supply the regions before and after the CDR3; the full variable domain is: EAGVAQSPRYKIIEKRQSVAFWCNPISGHATLYWYQQILGQGPKLLIQFQNNGVVDDSQLPKDRFSAERLKGVDSTLKIQPAKLEDSAVYLCASSLDGQGITEAFFGQGTRLTVV.